This TCR beta chain was identified in a study of cytomegalovirus exposure and HLA in healthy donors. The CDR3 length is 13 residues. CDR1 and CDR2 from the germline V gene are SNHLY and FYNNEI. Trimming took 4 bases from V and 4 from J, leaving 10 bases between them. Nominally healthy donors provided the samples, though records likely missed some immune exposures. This clone has just a few counts. The PCR was carried out with 60 Vbeta primers and 13 Jbeta primers. This table comes from immunoSEQ multiplex PCR, and its TCRdb copy is limited to in-frame clones, with some not included. The sample contains under 150,000 clones, roughly three fifths of which appear only once.

This chain uses TRBV2 with TRBJ1-1, with D uncertain. This sequence originates from a woman aged 40 to 49 in good health and CMV-seronegative. The sequenced sample consisted of PBMCs. DNA for the CDR3: TGTGCCAGCAGTGGATTAGGAGGCACTGAAGCTTTCTTT. Its translation is CASSGLGGTEAFF.